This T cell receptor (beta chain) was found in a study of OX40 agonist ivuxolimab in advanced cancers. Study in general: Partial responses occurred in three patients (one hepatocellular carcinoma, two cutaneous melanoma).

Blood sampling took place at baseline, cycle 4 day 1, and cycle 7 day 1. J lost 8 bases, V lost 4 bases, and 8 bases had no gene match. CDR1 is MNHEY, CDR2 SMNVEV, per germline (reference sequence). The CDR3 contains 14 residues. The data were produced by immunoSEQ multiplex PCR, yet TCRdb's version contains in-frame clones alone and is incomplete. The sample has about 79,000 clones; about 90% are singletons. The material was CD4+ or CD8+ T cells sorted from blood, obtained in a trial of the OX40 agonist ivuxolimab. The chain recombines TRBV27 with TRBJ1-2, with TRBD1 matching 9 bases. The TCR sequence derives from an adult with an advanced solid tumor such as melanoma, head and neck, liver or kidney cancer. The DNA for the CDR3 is TGTGCCAGCAGTTCGGGACAGGGTCTGACCGGCTACACCTTC. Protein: CASSSGQGLTGYTF.